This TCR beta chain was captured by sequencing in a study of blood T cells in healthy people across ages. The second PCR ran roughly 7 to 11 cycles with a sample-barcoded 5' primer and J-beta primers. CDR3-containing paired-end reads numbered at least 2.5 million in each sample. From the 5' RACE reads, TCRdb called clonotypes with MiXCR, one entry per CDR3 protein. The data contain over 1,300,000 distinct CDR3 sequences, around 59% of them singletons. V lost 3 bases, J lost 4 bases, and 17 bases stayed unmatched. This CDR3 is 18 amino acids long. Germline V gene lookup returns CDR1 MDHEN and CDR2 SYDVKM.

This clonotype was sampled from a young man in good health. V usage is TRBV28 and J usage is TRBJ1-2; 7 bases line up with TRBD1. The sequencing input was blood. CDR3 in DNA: TGTGCCAGCAGTTTGGAGGGGGCAGATCGCCTTGCTCTCTATGGCTACACCTTC. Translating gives CASSLEGADRLALYGYTF.